This entry lists 25 T cell receptor beta chains sequenced from one sample in a study of cytomegalovirus exposure and HLA in healthy donors (dated by TCRdb to about 2017). The method was the immunoSEQ multiplex PCR assay. Sourced from immuneACCESS, this table was stored by TCRdb with only in-frame sequences that have V and J called. A share of the clones is absent; for the studies checked, an unresolved V gene accounts for under half, and the remainder has no known explanation. Within this sample are under 95,000 clones, with 94% of them counted one time only. Roughly 3.3% of the sample goes to the ten largest clones. Material: PBMCs. These receptors were collected from a woman younger than 30 in good health and CMV-seropositive.

The gene calls are TRBV11-2 and TRBJ2-1; 8 bases match TRBD2. This CDR3 has 16 amino acids. CDR1 is SGHAT, CDR2 FQNNGV, per germline. V gave up 5 bases and J gave up 3 bases; unmatched junction bases: 9. The CDR3 bases are TGTGCCAGCAGCGCCACTAGCGGAGTTAACTACAATGAGCAGTTCTTC. Amino acids: CASSATSGVNYNEQFF.

This chain links TRBV11-2 with TRBJ2-1; TRBD1 is a possible D gene (5 bases). The CDR3 runs to 13 residues. The V and J ends lost 2 bases and 10 bases respectively, with 12 bases between them. The V gene's germline CDR1 is SGHAT and CDR2 FQNNGV. The CDR3 loop reads CASSLWGKGEQFF. The CDR3 DNA is TGTGCCAGCAGCTTATGGGGTAAGGGGGAGCAGTTCTTC.

CDR3 nucleotide sequence: TGCGCCAGCAGCCCAACGCAGGGGGCTGGCGGCTACACCTTC. The encoded protein is CASSPTQGAGGYTF. The chain combines TRBV5-1 with TRBJ1-2; TRBD1 matches 8 bases. V was pared by 4 bases and J by 8 bases, with 10 bases of the junction left unmatched. CDR1 SGHRS and CDR2 YFSETQ come from the germline V gene. The CDR3 spans 14 residues.

This clone was counted a few times. The rearrangement joins TRBV4-2 to TRBJ2-6, with D possibly TRBD1 on 6 matching bases. CDR3 length: 15 amino acids. The germline gives CDR1 LGHNA, CDR2 YNFKEQ. V lost 4 bases, J lost 4 bases, and 11 bases lay in between. The CDR3 bases are TGTGCCAGCAGCCCCTCAGGGGTCGGGGCCAACGTCCTGACTTTC. It codes for CASSPSGVGANVLTF.

This clone appeared a few times. The J gene is TRBJ2-7, the V gene TRBV5-6; D perhaps matches TRBD1 (6 bases). Germline values: CDR1 SGHDT, CDR2 YYEEEE. The length of the CDR3 is 15 residues. The V and J ends lost 1 base and 3 bases respectively, with 14 bases between them. CDR3 DNA: TGTGCCAGCAGCTTGTGGATTCCAGGGGTCTACGAGCAGTACTTC. This encodes CASSLWIPGVYEQYF.

The chain couples TRBV6-1 to TRBJ1-2; a possible D gene is TRBD1 (5 bases). Germline V gene sequence: CDR1 MNHNS, CDR2 SASEGT. V shed 0 bases and J shed 3 bases, with 23 bases lying between them. This CDR3 has 19 amino acids. In DNA, the CDR3 is TGTGCCAGCAGTGAAGCGAGCCCCGGGGCGGGGAACATGGACTATGGCTACACCTTC. Protein product: CASSEASPGAGNMDYGYTF.

The chain carries TRBV5-6 and TRBJ2-1, with 8 bases matching TRBD1. The V gene end was trimmed by 2 bases and the J gene end by 8 bases; junction bases not matched to a gene: 12. This CDR3 comprises 16 residues. In germline, CDR1 is SGHDT, CDR2 YYEEEE. The CDR3 DNA reads as TGTGCCAGCAGCTTCTTGGGGACAGGATACGTCCATGAGCAGTTCTTC. Protein sequence: CASSFLGTGYVHEQFF.

The CDR3: CASSPLPTDTQYF. CDR3 DNA sequence: TGTGCCAGCAGTCCTCTCCCCACAGATACGCAGTATTTT. The J gene is TRBJ2-3, the V gene TRBV27, with D uncertain. Germline CDR1 MNHEY, CDR2 SMNVEV (reference sequence). CDR3 length: 13 residues. The V and J ends lost 5 bases and 2 bases respectively, with 8 bases between them.

The rearrangement joins TRBV9 to TRBJ2-7; perhaps TRBD1 as D (6 bases). Per germline, CDR1 SGDLS and CDR2 YYNGEE. The CDR3 is 13 amino acids. V shed 2 bases and J shed 5 bases, with 11 bases lying between them. The CDR3 is CASSVTGNDEQYF. CDR3 bases: TGTGCCAGCAGCGTTACAGGGAACGACGAGCAGTACTTC. Full variable domain (outside the CDR3, taken from reference TRBV9 and TRBJ2-7): DSGVTQTPKHLITATGQRVTLRCSPRSGDLSVYWYQQSLDQGLQFLIQYYNGEERAKGNILERFSAQQFPDLHSELNLSSLELGDSALYFCASSVTGNDEQYFGPGTRLTVT.

V gene TRBV7-9 combines with J gene TRBJ2-5; a weak D match, TRBD1 (6 bases). Germline CDR1 is SEHNR and CDR2 is FQNEAQ (reference sequence). Trimming took 4 bases from V and 5 from J, leaving 14 bases between them. The CDR3 contains 14 residues. CDR3 sequence (DNA): TGTGCCAGCAGCTACAGGGCCTCAGGGGAGACCCAGTACTTC. This codes for CASSYRASGETQYF. The full variable domain, its missing parts supplied by reference TRBV7-9 and TRBJ2-5, is DTGVSQNPRHKITKRGQNVTFRCDPISEHNRLYWYRQTLGQGPEFLTYFQNEAQLEKSRLLSDRFSAERPKGSFSTLEIQRTEQGDSAMYLCASSYRASGETQYFGPGTRLLVL.

The chain is built from TRBV27 and TRBJ1-4; D perhaps matches TRBD1 (5 bases). Germline CDR1 and CDR2: MNHEY and SMNVEV (reference sequence). CDR3 length: 16 amino acids. Trimming removed 0 bases from V and 7 bases from J, with 15 bases in between. CDR3 region: CASSLSGRSTGEKLFF. The CDR3 coding sequence is TGTGCCAGCAGTTTATCTGGGCGTAGTACAGGTGAAAAACTGTTTTTT.

The chain couples TRBV19 to TRBJ2-7; perhaps TRBD1 as D (5 bases). The CDR3 has 15 residues. CDR1 is LNHDA and CDR2 is SQIVND in the germline V gene (reference sequence). V was trimmed by 6 bases and J by 0 bases, leaving 15 bases between them. The CDR3 nucleotides read TGTGCCAGTAGCAATCAAGGGGTGGACTCCTACGAGCAGTACTTC. Amino acid sequence: CASSNQGVDSYEQYF.

The chain is built from TRBV7-9 and TRBJ2-2; D may be TRBD1 (6 bases). The CDR3 has 15 residues. V lost 5 bases to trimming and J lost 4 bases, with 14 bases between them. Germline V gene lookup returns CDR1 SEHNR and CDR2 FQNEAQ (reference sequence). This CDR3 reads CASSMRTARTGELFF. The CDR3 bases are TGTGCCAGCAGCATGAGGACAGCACGCACCGGGGAGCTGTTTTTT.

The chain joins TRBV6-1 to TRBJ1-4, with TRBD1 as a possible D gene (6 bases). This CDR3 is 16 amino acids long. The V end lost 4 bases, the J end lost 8 bases, and 20 bases lay between the germline ends. Germline values: CDR1 MNHNS, CDR2 SASEGT. The CDR3 loop reads CASSADWTVPREKLFF. For the CDR3, the DNA is TGTGCCAGCAGTGCCGATTGGACAGTGCCGAGGGAAAAACTGTTTTTT.

This clone has just one count. The chain carries TRBV6-5 and TRBJ2-7; 9 bases align to TRBD1. Losses at the gene ends were 6 bases for V and 7 bases for J; bases not matched to a gene: 10. CDR3 length equals 14 residues. Germline CDR1 reads MNHEY; CDR2 reads SVGAGI. The DNA for the CDR3 is TGTGCCAGCAGCCCACAGGGGGCGCAGGGAGAGCAGTACTTC. Protein sequence: CASSPQGAQGEQYF.

The chain carries TRBV20-1 and TRBJ2-7; D ambiguous. Germline V CDR1 and CDR2: DFQATT, SNEGSKA (reference sequence). The CDR3 totals 11 residues. V was cut by 4 bases and J by 3 bases, with 7 bases left in between. CDR3 sequence (DNA): TGCAGTGCTACCCCAATCTACGAGCAGTACTTC. As protein: CSATPIYEQYF.

This clone was counted many times. The J gene is TRBJ2-7, the V gene TRBV10-3, with 10 bases aligning to TRBD1. The V gene end was trimmed by 2 bases and the J gene end by 2 bases; junction bases not matched to a gene: 0. Germline CDR1 is ENHRY and CDR2 is SYGVKD. CDR3 length: 14 amino acids. CDR3 sequence: CAISEGQGAYEQYF. The CDR3 bases are TGTGCCATCAGTGAGGGACAGGGGGCCTACGAGCAGTACTTC.

The rearrangement uses TRBV5-1 and TRBJ2-1; TRBD1 agrees at 9 bases. Germline lookup yields CDR1 SGHRS and CDR2 YFSETQ. V lost 3 bases, J lost 4 bases, and 5 bases stayed unmatched. This CDR3 spans 15 amino acids. The CDR3 here is CASSWGTGWYNEQFF. The CDR3 DNA reads TGCGCCAGCAGCTGGGGGACAGGGTGGTACAATGAGCAGTTCTTC.

The DNA for the CDR3 is TGTGCCAGCAGCTTAGAATCCGGGAATCAGCCCCAGCATTTT. The encoded protein is CASSLESGNQPQHF. V and J are TRBV7-2 and TRBJ1-5; D is unresolved. The ends were cut back, 1 base at V and 4 bases at J, with 8 bases in the middle. Germline lookup yields CDR1 SGHTA and CDR2 FQGNSA. CDR3 length: 14 amino acids.

This chain links TRBV5-4 with TRBJ2-2, with TRBD1 matching over 9 bases. CDR1 and CDR2 (germline): SGHNT, YYREEE (reference sequence). V was pared by 4 bases and J by 2 bases, with 9 bases of the junction left unmatched. The CDR3 sequence is 17 residues long. The CDR3, as DNA: TGTGCCAGCAGCCTATTACGGACAGGGGCCAACACCGGGGAGCTGTTTTTT. It encodes CASSLLRTGANTGELFF. Drawing the rest from reference TRBV5-4 and TRBJ2-2, the complete variable domain is ETGVTQSPTHLIKTRGQQVTLRCSSQSGHNTVSWYQQALGQGPQFIFQYYREEENGRGNFPPRFSGLQFPNYSSELNVNALELDDSALYLCASSLLRTGANTGELFFGEGSRLTVL.

V and J are TRBV28 and TRBJ1-1; D may be TRBD1 (6 bases). CDR3 length: 15 residues. Germline lookup yields CDR1 MDHEN and CDR2 SYDVKM. Trimming removed 3 bases at V and 2 bases at J, with 13 bases between. DNA of the CDR3: TGTGCCAGCAGTTTGAGGACAGTTCTAAACACTGAAGCTTTCTTT. Its protein product is CASSLRTVLNTEAFF.

The chain links TRBV19 to TRBJ2-3; tentatively, D is TRBD1 (5 bases). The CDR3 length is 14 residues. V lost 7 bases to trimming and J lost 5 bases, with 16 bases between them. Germline V gene data show CDR1 as LNHDA and CDR2 as SQIVND (reference sequence). The DNA of the CDR3 is TGTGCCAGTAACGACAGAAGGGCAGAAGATACGCAGTATTTT. Amino acids: CASNDRRAEDTQYF.

The genes are TRBV6-1 and TRBJ2-7; a possible D gene is TRBD1 (6 bases). CDR1 and CDR2 (germline): MNHNS, SASEGT. Trimming took 4 bases from V and 6 from J, leaving 13 bases between them. This CDR3 comprises 13 residues. The DNA for the CDR3 is TGTGCCAGCAGTGCTACAGGGCCCGGCGAGCAGTACTTC. This sequence encodes CASSATGPGEQYF.

V is TRBV7-9 and J is TRBJ2-3; the D gene is possibly TRBD2 (6 bases). Trimming stripped 4 bases from V and 3 bases from J, with 14 bases between. The CDR3 sequence is 15 residues long. Germline V gene sequence: CDR1 SEHNR, CDR2 FQNEAQ (reference sequence). CDR3 sequence (DNA): TGTGCCAGCAGCTACGGGGGAAGGTGGACAGATACGCAGTATTTT. Its translation: CASSYGGRWTDTQYF.

This sequence joins TRBV4-3 and TRBJ1-5, with D tentatively TRBD1 (6 bases). The CDR3 length is 15 residues. Germline V CDR1 and CDR2: LGHNA, YSLEER. Trimming cost V 3 bases and J 7 bases, with 16 bases left between them. The CDR3 nucleotides read TGCGCCAGCAGCCAGGAGCGGGGGCGCGGGCAGCCCCAGCATTTT. It yields the protein CASSQERGRGQPQHF.